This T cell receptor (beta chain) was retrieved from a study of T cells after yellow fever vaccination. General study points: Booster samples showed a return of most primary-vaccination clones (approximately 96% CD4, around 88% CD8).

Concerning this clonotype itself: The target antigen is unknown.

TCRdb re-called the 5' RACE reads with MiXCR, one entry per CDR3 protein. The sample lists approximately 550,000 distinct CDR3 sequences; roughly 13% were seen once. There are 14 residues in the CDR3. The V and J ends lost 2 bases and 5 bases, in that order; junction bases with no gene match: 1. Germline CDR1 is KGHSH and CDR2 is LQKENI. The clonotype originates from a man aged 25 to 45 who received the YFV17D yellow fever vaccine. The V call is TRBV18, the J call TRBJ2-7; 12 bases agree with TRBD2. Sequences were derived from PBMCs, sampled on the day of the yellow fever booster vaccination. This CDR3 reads CASSPTSGRHEQYF. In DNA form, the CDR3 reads TGTGCCAGCTCACCAACTAGCGGGAGGCACGAGCAGTACTTC.